These 29 T cell receptor beta chains came from one sample sequenced in a study of blood T cells in healthy people across ages. Then a second PCR, running roughly 7 to 11 cycles, was carried out with a sample-barcoded 5' primer and a J-beta primer mix. Via MiXCR, TCRdb re-called the 5' RACE reads, giving one row per CDR3 protein. The table lists about 1.6 million distinct CDR3 sequences, roughly 32% of them singletons. The specimen sequenced was blood. These receptors were obtained from a woman aged 25 to 39 in good health.

This clonotype was observed once. The chain employs TRBV5-4 and TRBJ2-3; D possibly corresponds to TRBD2 (5 bases). V lost 1 base, J lost 2 bases, and 14 bases lay in between. The CDR3 totals 16 residues. CDR1 and CDR2 (germline): SGHNT, YYREEE (reference sequence). CDR3 nucleotide sequence: TGTGCCAGCAGCTTGCCTAGGCGCGGGTTCACAGATACGCAGTATTTT. This gives the protein CASSLPRRGFTDTQYF.

In this sample, this clonotype turned up once. The chain recombines TRBV7-6 with TRBJ1-4, with 8 bases identical to TRBD1. The CDR3 is made up of 15 amino acids. Germline V gene data show CDR1 as SGHVS and CDR2 as FNYEAQ. With 5 bases clipped from V and 3 bases from J, the junction kept 5 bases outside the gene matches. The CDR3 loop is CASSLRQGSNEKLFF. The CDR3 coding sequence is TGTGCCAGCAGCCTACGACAGGGGTCTAATGAAAAACTGTTTTTT.

About this clonotype: At one boundary the junction diverges from the germline segment, which might be a read error. V is TRBV12-3 or TRBV12-4 and J is TRBJ2-1; 13 nucleotides agree with TRBD2. This CDR3 spans 15 amino acids. The CDR3 is CVSSRGLAGINEQFF. The CDR3 nucleotides read TGTGTCAGCAGCCGGGGACTAGCGGGGATCAATGAGCAGTTCTTC.

This clonotype was recorded at least ten times. The gene calls are TRBV12-3 or TRBV12-4 and TRBJ2-3; D unresolved. The V end lost 7 bases, the J end lost 0 bases, and 17 bases lay between the germline ends. The length of the CDR3 is 16 residues. The CDR3: CASTSWAQASTDTQYF. The CDR3 nucleotides are TGTGCCAGCACTTCTTGGGCCCAGGCTAGCACAGATACGCAGTATTTT.

The genes are TRBV28 and TRBJ2-7; 7 bases align to TRBD2. J gave up 1 base and V 2 bases, and 8 bases lay outside the gene matches. CDR3 length: 16 amino acids. Germline-derived CDR1 and CDR2 are MDHEN and SYDVKM. The CDR3 reads CASSLGWRERSYEQYF. As DNA, the CDR3 is TGTGCCAGCAGTTTAGGGTGGCGGGAGAGATCCTACGAGCAGTACTTC.

This clonotype has more than one count but fewer than ten. The chain carries TRBV5-1 and TRBJ2-3, with D perhaps matching TRBD1 (7 bases). Trimming removed 4 bases at V and 6 bases at J, with 18 bases between. Germline V gene sequence: CDR1 SGHRS, CDR2 YFSETQ. The CDR3 loop spans 15 amino acids. For the CDR3, the DNA is TGCGCCAGCAGCCAGGACAGGCCGGGGGTGGATACGCAGTATTTT. This translates into CASSQDRPGVDTQYF.

This clonotype was counted at least ten times. The chain carries TRBV29-1 and TRBJ2-3; D gene ambiguous. The V and J ends lost 3 bases and 2 bases respectively, with 9 bases between them. Germline CDR1 SQVTM, CDR2 ANQGSEA. The CDR3 is made up of 13 amino acids. CDR3 region: CSVDYGHTDTQYF. The CDR3 nucleotides are TGCAGCGTTGACTATGGTCACACAGATACGCAGTATTTT.

V usage is TRBV6-1 and J usage is TRBJ2-7; 7 bases fit TRBD1. The V gene end was trimmed by 6 bases and the J gene end by 3 bases; junction bases not matched to a gene: 8. CDR3 length: 14 residues. Germline V lookup: CDR1 MNHNS, CDR2 SASEGT. The CDR3 sequence: CASRSDRENYEQYF. DNA of the CDR3: TGTGCCAGCAGGTCCGACAGGGAAAACTACGAGCAGTACTTC.

For the CDR3, the DNA is TGTGCCAGCAGTAGAGGGACAGGAAACCAAGAGACCCAGTACTTC. This encodes CASSRGTGNQETQYF. The genes are TRBV6-6 and TRBJ2-5, with 8 bases lining up with TRBD1. The CDR3 spans 15 residues. Germline CDR1 MNHNY, CDR2 SVGAGI (reference sequence). The V and J ends lost 5 bases and 0 bases, in that order; junction bases with no gene match: 5.

Only a few counts were recorded for this clonotype. The chain couples TRBV2 to TRBJ1-6, with 7 positions matching TRBD1. Germline lookup yields CDR1 SNHLY and CDR2 FYNNEI. This CDR3 is built from 17 residues. Trimming at V came to 5 bases and at J to 7 bases, leaving 14 bases not matched to a gene. Here the CDR3 reads CASSLASGTDQNSPLHF. In DNA form, the CDR3 reads TGTGCCAGCAGTCTAGCCTCCGGGACAGACCAGAATTCACCCCTCCACTTT.

The chain links TRBV9 to TRBJ2-5, with a possible D match to TRBD2 (6 bases). V was pared by 4 bases and J by 5 bases, with 18 bases between. The length of the CDR3 is 15 residues. Germline lookup yields CDR1 SGDLS and CDR2 YYNGEE. CDR3 loop: CASSYGLPGAETQYF. CDR3 coding DNA: TGTGCCAGCAGCTACGGGCTACCGGGAGCGGAGACCCAGTACTTC.

This clonotype was found a few times. The chain joins TRBV7-9 to TRBJ2-5; D is unclear. CDR3 length: 16 residues. The V end lost 2 bases, the J end lost 2 bases, and 15 bases lay between the germline ends. Germline V gives CDR1 SEHNR, CDR2 FQNEAQ (reference sequence). The CDR3 DNA follows: TGTGCCAGCAGCTTACTCTCGGTCCGACCTCAAGAGACCCAGTACTTC. Its protein is CASSLLSVRPQETQYF.

The rearrangement uses TRBV7-2 and TRBJ2-1, with a possible D match to TRBD2 (5 bases). The germline V and J ends were trimmed by 1 base and 0 bases, with 16 bases remaining between them. Germline CDR1 is SGHTA and CDR2 is FQGNSA. The CDR3 has 18 residues. CDR3 coding DNA: TGTGCCAGCAGCTTAGTGTGGACTGGTCATAGCTCCTACAATGAGCAGTTCTTC. It yields the protein CASSLVWTGHSSYNEQFF. Full variable domain (remainder filled in from reference TRBV7-2 and TRBJ2-1): GAGVSQSPSNKVTEKGKDVELRCDPISGHTALYWYRQSLGQGLEFLIYFQGNSAPDKSGLPSDRFSAERTGGSVSTLTIQRTQQEDSAVYLCASSLVWTGHSSYNEQFFGPGTRLTVL.

The J gene is TRBJ2-7, the V gene TRBV6-1, with 10 bases fitting TRBD2. The germline V gene encodes CDR1 MNHNS and CDR2 SASEGT. This CDR3 contains 19 residues. V was pared by 5 bases and J by 0 bases, with 16 bases of the junction left unmatched. Here the CDR3 DNA reads TGTGCCAGCAGTCCCCTCCTTAGCGGGGGGACTGTAAGCTCCTACGAGCAGTACTTC. This sequence encodes CASSPLLSGGTVSSYEQYF.

This clonotype was counted between two and nine times. The J gene is TRBJ1-2, the V gene TRBV9; possible D gene TRBD1, 5 bases. The CDR3 contains 12 residues. The germline V gene encodes CDR1 SGDLS and CDR2 YYNGEE. Between the trimmed V and J ends, which lost 5 bases and 7 bases, there was a span of 12 bases. CDR3 nucleotides: TGTGCCAGCAGAAAACAGGTCTCTGGCTACACCTTC. It specifies CASRKQVSGYTF.

This chain uses TRBV27 with TRBJ2-1; maybe TRBD1 (5 bases). This CDR3 has 15 residues. Germline-derived CDR1 and CDR2 are MNHEY and SMNVEV (reference sequence). V dropped 5 bases and J dropped 0 bases, with 11 bases sitting between them. In nucleotides, the CDR3 is TGTGCCAGCAGTAAAGGGGTCAGCTCCTACAATGAGCAGTTCTTC. Its translation: CASSKGVSSYNEQFF.

V gene TRBV7-9 combines with J gene TRBJ2-7, with a possible D match to TRBD2 (7 bases). The CDR3 extends over 17 amino acids. Germline V gene data show CDR1 as SEHNR and CDR2 as FQNEAQ (reference sequence). The V end was cut by 4 bases, the J end by 0 bases, with 19 bases between. CDR3 nucleotides: TGTGCCAGCAGCTACGAAGGGGGGGTCCCTAACTCCTACGAGCAGTACTTC. Residues: CASSYEGGVPNSYEQYF.

This chain links TRBV7-6 with TRBJ1-5; D is perhaps TRBD1 (5 bases). CDR1 is SGHVS, CDR2 FNYEAQ, per germline. V dropped 1 base and J dropped 4 bases, with 14 bases sitting between them. The CDR3 is 16 amino acids. CDR3: CASSLGVGTGNQPQHF. CDR3 bases: TGTGCCAGCAGCTTAGGGGTAGGGACGGGGAATCAGCCCCAGCATTTT. The full variable domain, rest sourced from reference TRBV7-6 and TRBJ1-5, is GAGVSQSPRYKVTKRGQDVALRCDPISGHVSLYWYRQALGQGPEFLTYFNYEAQQDKSGLPNDRFSAERPEGSISTLTIQRTEQRDSAMYRCASSLGVGTGNQPQHFGDGTRLSIL.

J is TRBJ1-2 and V is TRBV28; a possible D gene is TRBD1 (5 bases). Germline V gene sequence: CDR1 MDHEN, CDR2 SYDVKM. V dropped 6 bases and J dropped 7 bases, with 18 bases sitting between them. CDR3 length equals 14 residues. The CDR3 DNA sequence: TGTGCCAGCAGGGGGGGGACTAAGGCGGGTGGCTACACCTTC. Protein: CASRGGTKAGGYTF.

In its sample, this clonotype was seen a few times. V and J are TRBV20-1 and TRBJ2-5; TRBD2 matches at 11 bases. The CDR3 covers 17 residues. V was pared by 0 bases and J by 2 bases, with 8 bases of the junction left unmatched. Looked up from germline, CDR1 is DFQATT and CDR2 is SNEGSKA (reference sequence). In nucleotides, the CDR3 is TGCAGTGCTAGAGATACCGAACTAGCGGGAGTGCAAGAGACCCAGTACTTC. This codes for CSARDTELAGVQETQYF.

V usage is TRBV27 and J usage is TRBJ2-7, with 13 bases that match TRBD2. J gave up 5 bases and V 4 bases, and 8 bases lay outside the gene matches. CDR3 length: 16 amino acids. The germline CDR1 and CDR2 sequences are MNHEY and SMNVEV (reference sequence). CDR3 in DNA: TGTGCCAGCAGTTCCATAGGACTAGCGGGAGCCCACGAGCAGTACTTC. As protein: CASSSIGLAGAHEQYF.

Ten or more counts support this clonotype. The V gene is TRBV12-3 or TRBV12-4, the J gene TRBJ2-7; D is unclear. V was shortened by 11 bases and J by 3 bases, with 14 bases between the two germline ends. There are 12 residues in the CDR3. The CDR3 DNA sequence: TGTGCCCCCAGAGATTGGAACTACGAGCAGTACTTC. Translation gives CAPRDWNYEQYF.

The table lists this clonotype with a few counts. V usage is TRBV4-1 and J usage is TRBJ1-1; possible D gene TRBD1, 5 bases. CDR1 is MGHRA, CDR2 YSYEKL, per germline. V lost 3 bases and J 4 bases, leaving 12 bases between the germline ends. The CDR3 loop spans 14 amino acids. For the CDR3, the DNA is TGCGCCAGCAGCCAGGTCATGGGGGGCACTGAAGCTTTCTTT. Its protein product is CASSQVMGGTEAFF.

This clonotype came up a few times. This rearrangement joins TRBV9 to TRBJ2-1, with TRBD1 as a possible D gene (5 bases). The CDR3 loop spans 12 amino acids. V lost 3 bases, J lost 6 bases, and 7 bases lay in between. The V gene's germline CDR1 is SGDLS and CDR2 YYNGEE. CDR3 sequence (DNA): TGTGCCAGCAGCGGGGGCCGCAATGAGCAGTTCTTC. Translated: CASSGGRNEQFF.

This rearrangement joins TRBV7-9 to TRBJ2-7, with 9 bases that match TRBD2. The germline V gene encodes CDR1 SEHNR and CDR2 FQNEAQ (reference sequence). V lost 2 bases to trimming and J lost 0 bases; unmatched junction nucleotides: 8. The CDR3 contains 17 residues. The CDR3 DNA reads TGTGCCAGCAGCTTACCTATAGCGGGAGTTCCCTCCTACGAGCAGTACTTC. As protein: CASSLPIAGVPSYEQYF.

This clonotype was counted between two and nine times. This chain links TRBV24-1 with TRBJ2-1, with TRBD2 matching 12 bases. V lost 4 bases, J lost 8 bases, and 8 bases stayed unmatched. Germline CDR1 reads KGHDR; CDR2 reads SFDVKD. The CDR3 totals 16 residues. The DNA for the CDR3 is TGTGCCACCAGTGACCCCCTAGCGGGAGGGCCGCATGAGCAGTTCTTC. Its translation: CATSDPLAGGPHEQFF.

The table lists this clonotype with many counts. The genes are TRBV12-3 or TRBV12-4 and TRBJ2-7; 10 bases agree with TRBD1. J lost 2 bases, V lost 8 bases, and 9 bases had no gene match. The CDR3 is 15 residues long. CDR3 region: CASRVGQGGAYEQYF. The CDR3, as DNA: TGTGCCAGCCGAGTTGGACAGGGGGGGGCCTACGAGCAGTACTTC.

CDR3 nucleotides: TGTGCCAGTAGTATTGATCAGGGAGTGGTTCGCGGCTACACCTTC. Amino acid sequence: CASSIDQGVVRGYTF. This sequence joins TRBV19 and TRBJ1-2, with D maybe TRBD1 (5 bases). CDR1 is LNHDA, CDR2 SQIVND, per germline (reference sequence). This CDR3 has 15 amino acids. V was cut by 3 bases and J by 8 bases, with 19 bases left in between.

This clonotype was recorded at least ten times. The chain uses TRBV4-1 and TRBJ1-2; D might be TRBD1 (5 bases). The CDR3 loop spans 15 amino acids. CDR1 MGHRA and CDR2 YSYEKL come from the germline V gene. Between the trimmed V and J ends, which lost 0 bases and 3 bases, there was a span of 11 bases. CDR3 residues: CASSQDIGAYYGYTF. As DNA, the CDR3 is TGCGCCAGCAGCCAAGATATAGGGGCATACTATGGCTACACCTTC.